This T cell receptor beta chain was recorded in a study of blood T cell repertoires in COVID-19. Overall study context: T cells, B-cell-depleted T cells, or PBMCs provided the cDNA or gDNA that served as material.

Source study methods: Estimated nucleated cell counts came from reference gene primer amplification. The protocol was immunoSEQ multiplex PCR, while the TCRdb copy is restricted to in-frame clones and leaves out a portion. The DNA gave D and trimming, while V, J and clone size come from that table. The sample shows 350,000 to 450,000 clones, about 88% of them seen only once. Clinical histories supplied by participants themselves formed the basis of cohort assignment. Within the 2 weeks before study entry, each person in the exposed group met a COVID-19 case. Material for sequencing was PBMCs or T cells enriched from blood (not recorded which). The TCR sequence derives from a woman aged 18-35 years who had been exposed to COVID-19.

The CDR3 DNA reads as TGTGCCAGCAGCCAAGAATTCTTCGACGAGCAGTACTTC. Its translation: CASSQEFFDEQYF. The chain joins TRBV4-2 to TRBJ2-7; D is uncertain. Germline CDR1 LGHNA, CDR2 YNFKEQ. The CDR3 sequence is 13 residues long. V was shortened by 0 bases and J by 5 bases, with 8 bases between the two germline ends.